A selection of T cell receptor beta chains follows, all from one sample in a study of T cell responses to AZD1222 COVID-19 vaccine. TCRdb's copy holds only in-frame clones and misses some; the assay was immunoSEQ multiplex PCR. The repertoire holds about 110,000 clones, 90% to 95% seen once, with approximately 2.2% in the top ten. Sequenced material: peripheral blood, taken on day 0 of AZD1222 vaccination. Source of these receptors: an adult in good health. Each CDR3 is given with its conserved first and last residue. Each record gives: D gene, J gene, clone size, V gene, CDR3 DNA, CDR3 protein. The D gene is left open where the match is weak. A row's size may be missing; if present it is once, few, many or a size class.

d_gene: NA; j_gene: TRBJ1-2; abundance: NA; v_gene: TRBV7-2; CDR3nt: TGTGCCAGCAGAAGCCCCGGGACCGCTAACTATGGCTACACCTTC; CDR3aa: CASRSPGTANYGYTF
d_gene: NA; j_gene: TRBJ1-5; abundance: NA; v_gene: TRBV5-8; CDR3nt: TGTGCCAGCAGCTTGAGTTTCGGTCAAGGGATCAATCAGCCCCAGCATTTT; CDR3aa: CASSLSFGQGINQPQHF
d_gene: NA; j_gene: TRBJ2-7; abundance: once; v_gene: TRBV2; CDR3nt: TGTGCCAGCAGAGGGGTTGGGGTTTCCTACGAGCAGTACTTC; CDR3aa: CASRGVGVSYEQYF
d_gene: TRBD1; j_gene: TRBJ1-1; abundance: NA; v_gene: TRBV4-1; CDR3nt: TGCGCCAGCAGCCAAAACACTTTGTGGGGACGGGACAGGGGGACTGAAGCTTTCTTT; CDR3aa: CASSQNTLWGRDRGTEAFF
d_gene: NA; j_gene: TRBJ1-6; abundance: NA; v_gene: TRBV30; CDR3nt: TGTGCCTGGAGTGTAGGGGCAGGTTACGATTCACCCCTCCACTTT; CDR3aa: CAWSVGAGYDSPLHF
d_gene: NA; j_gene: TRBJ1-1; abundance: once; v_gene: TRBV2; CDR3nt: TGTGCCACCCAAAGTGGGGCTTTCTTT; CDR3aa: CATQSGAFF
d_gene: NA; j_gene: TRBJ2-1; abundance: once; v_gene: TRBV5-5; CDR3nt: TGTGCCAGCACCGCTGGATCTGGTGAGCAGTTCTTC; CDR3aa: CASTAGSGEQFF
d_gene: NA; j_gene: TRBJ1-6; abundance: NA; v_gene: TRBV18; CDR3nt: TGTGCCAGCTCACCCGGAGCCAATTCACCCCTCCACTTT; CDR3aa: CASSPGANSPLHF
d_gene: NA; j_gene: TRBJ1-1; abundance: NA; v_gene: TRBV3-1/TRBV3-2; CDR3nt: TGTGCCAGCAGCCTCGCTCGGGGCACTGAAGCTTTCTTT; CDR3aa: CASSLARGTEAFF
d_gene: TRBD1; j_gene: TRBJ1-4; abundance: NA; v_gene: TRBV5-1; CDR3nt: TGCGCCAGCGGACGTGAAGGGACAGGTCGTAATGAAAAACTGTTTTTT; CDR3aa: CASGREGTGRNEKLFF
d_gene: NA; j_gene: TRBJ2-7; abundance: NA; v_gene: TRBV9; CDR3nt: TGTGCCAGCAGCGTAGCGGGTGGGGGGATCTACGAGCAGTACTTC; CDR3aa: CASSVAGGGIYEQYF
d_gene: NA; j_gene: TRBJ1-5; abundance: NA; v_gene: TRBV7-6; CDR3nt: TGTGCCAGCAGCCGAGGGAGCAATCAGCCCCAGCATTTT; CDR3aa: CASSRGSNQPQHF
d_gene: NA; j_gene: TRBJ1-2; abundance: once; v_gene: TRBV25-1; CDR3nt: TGTGCCAGCAGTGCCCGGGACCCCGGAAGGAACTATGGCTACACCTTC; CDR3aa: CASSARDPGRNYGYTF
d_gene: NA; j_gene: TRBJ1-2; abundance: NA; v_gene: TRBV20-1; CDR3nt: TGCAGTGCTCCCCGGTCGGGTGGCTACACCTTC; CDR3aa: CSAPRSGGYTF
d_gene: NA; j_gene: TRBJ2-7; abundance: NA; v_gene: TRBV28; CDR3nt: TGTGCCAGCAGTTTAGGAGTAGGAGGTTACGAGCAGTACTTC; CDR3aa: CASSLGVGGYEQYF
d_gene: NA; j_gene: TRBJ2-2; abundance: NA; v_gene: TRBV12-3/TRBV12-4; CDR3nt: TGTGCCAGCAGTTTAGATTATACCGGGGAGCTGTTTTTT; CDR3aa: CASSLDYTGELFF
d_gene: NA; j_gene: TRBJ1-5; abundance: NA; v_gene: TRBV6-1; CDR3nt: TGTGCCAGCAGTGAAGCGGGGCCAAGGAGCAATCAGCCCCAGCATTTT; CDR3aa: CASSEAGPRSNQPQHF
d_gene: NA; j_gene: TRBJ2-5; abundance: NA; v_gene: TRBV11-3; CDR3nt: TGTGCCAGCAGCTTAGGGCTCCAGTCCGGGACCCAGTACTTC; CDR3aa: CASSLGLQSGTQYF
d_gene: NA; j_gene: TRBJ2-1; abundance: once; v_gene: TRBV7-3; CDR3nt: TGTGCCAGCAGCTTAATGGCTCCCCAGTTTGCGTACAATGAGCAGTTCTTC; CDR3aa: CASSLMAPQFAYNEQFF
d_gene: NA; j_gene: TRBJ1-2; abundance: NA; v_gene: TRBV5-1; CDR3nt: TGCGCCAGCAGCTTGGGAGGACCTGGCTATGGCTACACCTTC; CDR3aa: CASSLGGPGYGYTF
d_gene: NA; j_gene: TRBJ2-7; abundance: NA; v_gene: TRBV7-2; CDR3nt: TGTGCCAGCAGCCCCTCCGGGGGCGGACGCTACGAGCAGTACTTC; CDR3aa: CASSPSGGGRYEQYF
d_gene: NA; j_gene: TRBJ1-6; abundance: few; v_gene: TRBV19; CDR3nt: TGTGCCAGTAGTATGGGTTCCAGGTGGAATTCACCCCTCCACTTT; CDR3aa: CASSMGSRWNSPLHF
d_gene: NA; j_gene: TRBJ2-1; abundance: once; v_gene: TRBV5-1; CDR3nt: TGCGCCAGCAGCCAGGAGGGGATGGGTGAGCAGTTCTTC; CDR3aa: CASSQEGMGEQFF
d_gene: NA; j_gene: TRBJ1-1; abundance: NA; v_gene: TRBV6-1; CDR3nt: TGTGCCAGCAGTGAAGTTGGGCATGTGAACACTGAAGCTTTCTTT; CDR3aa: CASSEVGHVNTEAFF
d_gene: NA; j_gene: TRBJ2-5; abundance: NA; v_gene: TRBV5-4; CDR3nt: TGTGCCAGCAGCTTGGGAGCTCTTGGGGCAGAGACCCAGTACTTC; CDR3aa: CASSLGALGAETQYF
d_gene: NA; j_gene: TRBJ1-5; abundance: NA; v_gene: TRBV7-9; CDR3nt: TGTGCCAGCAGTGAACCGGGCCTCAATCAGCCCCAGCATTTT; CDR3aa: CASSEPGLNQPQHF
d_gene: NA; j_gene: TRBJ1-5; abundance: NA; v_gene: TRBV30; CDR3nt: TGTGCCTGGAACATAACCGGGACGGAATACAATCAGCCCCAGCATTTT; CDR3aa: CAWNITGTEYNQPQHF
d_gene: NA; j_gene: TRBJ1-5; abundance: NA; v_gene: TRBV3-1/TRBV3-2; CDR3nt: TGTGCCAGCAGCCAAGGGACACTCAGAGGCAATCAGCCCCAGCATTTT; CDR3aa: CASSQGTLRGNQPQHF
d_gene: NA; j_gene: TRBJ1-1; abundance: NA; v_gene: TRBV19; CDR3nt: TGTGCCAGTAGTACGGGACTGCAGAACACTGAAGCTTTCTTT; CDR3aa: CASSTGLQNTEAFF
d_gene: NA; j_gene: TRBJ2-3; abundance: NA; v_gene: TRBV2; CDR3nt: TGTGCCAGCACCCAGAGGGCTACGCAGTATTTT; CDR3aa: CASTQRATQYF
d_gene: TRBD1; j_gene: TRBJ1-5; abundance: NA; v_gene: TRBV29-1; CDR3nt: TGCAGCGTCAACACAGGGGTGGTGGATCAGCCCCAGCATTTT; CDR3aa: CSVNTGVVDQPQHF
d_gene: NA; j_gene: TRBJ1-2; abundance: NA; v_gene: TRBV7-2; CDR3nt: TGTGCCAGCAGCTTAGCGGAGGGAAGCGGCTACACCTTC; CDR3aa: CASSLAEGSGYTF
d_gene: NA; j_gene: TRBJ1-6; abundance: NA; v_gene: TRBV10-1; CDR3nt: TGCGCCAGCAGGACCAGTATACTGAATTCACCCCTCCACTTT; CDR3aa: CASRTSILNSPLHF
d_gene: TRBD1; j_gene: TRBJ1-2; abundance: once; v_gene: TRBV7-2; CDR3nt: TGTGCCAGCAGCCTCCGGGACAGGGGTGGAAATGGCTACACCTTC; CDR3aa: CASSLRDRGGNGYTF
d_gene: NA; j_gene: TRBJ2-7; abundance: NA; v_gene: TRBV4-1; CDR3nt: TGCGCCAGCAGCCAAGATCTGAAGGCAGTGGAGCAGTACTTC; CDR3aa: CASSQDLKAVEQYF
d_gene: TRBD1; j_gene: TRBJ1-5; abundance: NA; v_gene: TRBV19; CDR3nt: TGTGCCACCAAAAGGGACAGGGCCTCGACATATAGCAATCAGCCCCAGCATTTT; CDR3aa: CATKRDRASTYSNQPQHF
d_gene: NA; j_gene: TRBJ1-2; abundance: NA; v_gene: TRBV7-9; CDR3nt: TGTGCCAGCAGCTTAGGGCAGGGGAATCGGTATGGCTACACCTTC; CDR3aa: CASSLGQGNRYGYTF
d_gene: NA; j_gene: TRBJ2-7; abundance: NA; v_gene: TRBV11-3; CDR3nt: TGTGCCAGCAGCTTAGACCCTTTAGCGGTGATCTCCTACGAGCAGTACTTC; CDR3aa: CASSLDPLAVISYEQYF
d_gene: NA; j_gene: TRBJ1-2; abundance: NA; v_gene: TRBV12-3/TRBV12-4; CDR3nt: TGTGCTATGAGGGGGACCCTGGGTGGCTACACCTTC; CDR3aa: CAMRGTLGGYTF
d_gene: TRBD1; j_gene: TRBJ1-2; abundance: NA; v_gene: TRBV4-1; CDR3nt: TGCGCCAGCAGCCAAAGGACAGGGCGTTCCAACTATGGCTACACCTTC; CDR3aa: CASSQRTGRSNYGYTF
d_gene: NA; j_gene: TRBJ1-2; abundance: NA; v_gene: TRBV5-8; CDR3nt: TGTGCCAGCAGCTTGGTTTGGCCTGGCTACACCTTC; CDR3aa: CASSLVWPGYTF
d_gene: NA; j_gene: TRBJ1-1; abundance: few; v_gene: TRBV7-3; CDR3nt: TGTGCCAGCAGCCTAGGAGGATCAGGGTTAGCTTTCTTT; CDR3aa: CASSLGGSGLAFF
d_gene: NA; j_gene: TRBJ2-1; abundance: NA; v_gene: TRBV7-3; CDR3nt: TGTGCCAGCAGCTCCAACCCTCAGAGCTCCTACAATGAGCAGTTCTTC; CDR3aa: CASSSNPQSSYNEQFF
d_gene: NA; j_gene: TRBJ1-5; abundance: NA; v_gene: TRBV3-1/TRBV3-2; CDR3nt: TGTGCCAGCAGCGGGCCAGGGAATCAGCCCCAGCATTTT; CDR3aa: CASSGPGNQPQHF
d_gene: NA; j_gene: TRBJ2-7; abundance: NA; v_gene: TRBV9; CDR3nt: TGTGCCAGCAGCCCCAGGCTAGGCGGGCAGGTCGACGAGCAGTACTTC; CDR3aa: CASSPRLGGQVDEQYF
d_gene: TRBD1; j_gene: TRBJ2-7; abundance: NA; v_gene: TRBV2; CDR3nt: TGTGCCAGCAGTGCAGGGGGTTTGAACGAGCAGTACTTC; CDR3aa: CASSAGGLNEQYF
d_gene: TRBD1; j_gene: TRBJ1-2; abundance: NA; v_gene: TRBV18; CDR3nt: TGTGCCAGCGTCTTAGGACAGGGAGTTTCCTATGGCTACACCTTC; CDR3aa: CASVLGQGVSYGYTF
d_gene: NA; j_gene: TRBJ2-1; abundance: few; v_gene: TRBV3-1/TRBV3-2; CDR3nt: TGTGCCAGCAGCCAAGATGAGTCTAAAGAGGGGAATGAGCAGTTCTTC; CDR3aa: CASSQDESKEGNEQFF
d_gene: NA; j_gene: TRBJ2-1; abundance: NA; v_gene: TRBV4-3; CDR3nt: TGCGCCAGCAGCCAAGATTTGACGTTCTGGCAGTTCTTC; CDR3aa: CASSQDLTFWQFF
d_gene: NA; j_gene: TRBJ2-3; abundance: NA; v_gene: TRBV3-1/TRBV3-2; CDR3nt: TGTGCCAGCAGCCCGGGCAGAAGCACAGATACGCAGTATTTT; CDR3aa: CASSPGRSTDTQYF
d_gene: NA; j_gene: TRBJ2-4; abundance: NA; v_gene: TRBV7-2; CDR3nt: TGTGCCAGCAGCCTTAGAGGTGGGGGGGCGAACATTCAGTACTTC; CDR3aa: CASSLRGGGANIQYF
d_gene: NA; j_gene: TRBJ1-2; abundance: NA; v_gene: TRBV19; CDR3nt: TGTGCCAGTAGGCTCGCGGCGGGTAACTATGGCTACACCTTC; CDR3aa: CASRLAAGNYGYTF
d_gene: TRBD1; j_gene: TRBJ1-3; abundance: NA; v_gene: TRBV7-9; CDR3nt: TGTGCCAGCAGCGGGGACAGACTTCTCCCCCTCGGAAACACCATATATTTT; CDR3aa: CASSGDRLLPLGNTIYF
d_gene: TRBD1; j_gene: TRBJ2-3; abundance: NA; v_gene: TRBV19; CDR3nt: TGTGCCAGTAGTATTCCCGGGACAGGGGGCGGAGATACGCAGTATTTT; CDR3aa: CASSIPGTGGGDTQYF
d_gene: NA; j_gene: TRBJ2-3; abundance: NA; v_gene: TRBV28; CDR3nt: TGTGCCAGCAGTTTTGTACCTAGCACAGATACGCAGTATTTT; CDR3aa: CASSFVPSTDTQYF
d_gene: NA; j_gene: TRBJ2-7; abundance: NA; v_gene: TRBV3-1/TRBV3-2; CDR3nt: TGTGCCAGCAGCCAAGGGACTGTTCCCTCCTACGAGCAGTACTTC; CDR3aa: CASSQGTVPSYEQYF
d_gene: TRBD1; j_gene: TRBJ1-2; abundance: NA; v_gene: TRBV11-2; CDR3nt: TGTGCCAGCAGGGGGACAGCTAACTATGGCTACACCTTC; CDR3aa: CASRGTANYGYTF
d_gene: NA; j_gene: TRBJ1-1; abundance: NA; v_gene: TRBV10-2; CDR3nt: TGCGCCAGCAGCGGCGGGGGACGTTTCGGGGACACTGAAGCTTTCTTT; CDR3aa: CASSGGGRFGDTEAFF
d_gene: TRBD2; j_gene: TRBJ2-1; abundance: NA; v_gene: TRBV19; CDR3nt: TGTGCCAGTAGTAAGCCATCTGGGAGCGGGAGGGTCAATGAGCAGTTCTTC; CDR3aa: CASSKPSGSGRVNEQFF
d_gene: NA; j_gene: TRBJ1-3; abundance: NA; v_gene: TRBV28; CDR3nt: TGTGCCAGCAGTCCGTTGCCCCACTCTGGAAACACCATATATTTT; CDR3aa: CASSPLPHSGNTIYF